The present entry profiles one T cell receptor (beta chain) with its context. The antigen it binds to is not known. Base qualities are not provided; no much larger clone lies one nucleotide away. This entry comes from a study of cytomegalovirus exposure and HLA in healthy donors (dated 2017 in TCRdb). Background on the whole study: A later analysis indicated that the 90 to 150 validation repertoires were generated on the platform also employed for the 700 or so repertoires of the first cohort. The study was designed to test whether signatures of past pathogen exposure could be identified by cataloging public T cell receptors. Besides the first cohort of under 700 subjects, a separate validation cohort made up of 95 to 150 different subjects was used. To predict cytomegalovirus infection status, the study brought together high-throughput TCR immunosequencing, statistical association of individual TCRs with disease status, and machine learning. Findings and caveats that apply to the study as a whole: The study listed 150 to 200 TCR beta chains as associated with cytomegalovirus. A later analysis lacked HLA typing for the validation cohort, so it scored co-occurrence in that cohort across all 130 or so repertoires. Three of the identified cytomegalovirus-associated TCR beta chains were confirmed in vitro to be specific for cytomegalovirus antigens. While some public TCRs were present in many individuals, most TCR sequences turned up only very rarely across donors. The classifier was reported to diagnose cytomegalovirus status with high specificity and sensitivity in both the original and validation cohorts. A later analysis found that TCRs clustered in the first cohort also tended to co-occur in the approximately 120 validation repertoires, with approximately 93% of cluster scores above 0. It was suggested by the authors that the approach could potentially be generalized to other disease states and immunological phenotypes.

The donors were included in the validation cohort of roughly 120 subjects, a group kept apart from the roughly 680-subject first cohort. After removal of 4 bases from V and 3 bases from J, the junction retains 1 base not matched to a gene. The CDR3 runs 14 amino acids, cysteine and phenylalanine included. The DNA shown is the 42-base CDR3, in frame from base 1. CDR1 and CDR2 were assigned from the germline V gene as MGHRA and YSYEKL. Preparation of the library involved the immunoSEQ multiplex PCR assay. Processing in the source paper ran as follows. A statistical classification framework was built to diagnose cytomegalovirus status from the catalog of TCR beta chain sequences. Drawn from immuneACCESS, this table holds only the in-frame rearrangements with V and J called that TCRdb kept. Clones are partly lost; checked studies trace under half to an unresolved V gene and leave the rest unexplained. V, J and clone size were drawn from that table, and D and trimming were deduced from the DNA. The sample data list about 220,000 clones, and 88% of these were observed just once. Clones ranked in the top ten supply approximately 2.9% of the sample.

The chain couples TRBV4-1 to TRBJ1-4; 8 junctional bases match TRBD1. The TCR was taken from a woman between 18 and 29 years old in good health and CMV-seronegative. The sequenced material came from PBMCs. In nucleotides, the sequence is TGCGCCAGCAGCCGGACAGGGCCTAATGAAAAACTGTTTTTT. Translated, this gives CASSRTGPNEKLFF.